The clone carrying this T cell receptor (beta chain) was seen repeatedly, ten times or more. These data come from a study of early T cells in non-severe SARS-CoV-2 infection. From the 5' RACE reads, TCRdb called clonotypes with MiXCR, one entry per CDR3 protein. The sample lists more than 35,000 distinct CDR3 sequences; 5% to 6.5% were seen once. The CDR3 sequence is 15 residues long. The junction had 6 bases not matched to a gene; V was cut back by 5 bases and J by 4 bases. From germline, CDR1 is SGHTA and CDR2 FQGNSA. The chain uses TRBV7-2 and TRBJ2-1, with 9 bases lining up with TRBD2. The source of this sequence is an adult who was a healthcare worker with PCR-confirmed SARS-CoV-2 infection or an uninfected control (not recorded which). The sequencing sample was made of whole blood. The CDR3 DNA follows: TGTGCCAGCAGCCGCACTAGCGGGCCTTACAATGAGCAGTTCTTC. Amino acids: CASSRTSGPYNEQFF.